These 13 T cell receptor beta chains were sequenced from one sample in a study of cytomegalovirus exposure and HLA in healthy donors. This PCR relied on a set of 60 Vbeta primers and 13 Jbeta primers. Some clones are missing from TCRdb's copy, which holds only in-frame ones; the method was immunoSEQ multiplex PCR. This sample has under 150,000 clones, with 80% to 90% found just once. Sequencing input: PBMCs. The receptors were gathered from a boy aged 2 to 10 in good health and CMV-seronegative.

This clone was detected a few times. CDR3 amino acids: CATSRAKNNEQFF. As DNA, the CDR3 is TGTGCCACCAGCAGAGCAAAAAACAATGAGCAGTTCTTC. The chain is built from TRBV15 and TRBJ2-1, with no clear D. This CDR3 contains 13 residues. CDR1 and CDR2 from the germline V gene are LNHNV and YYDKDF (reference sequence). Trimming removed 1 base at V and 5 bases at J, with 6 bases between.

The chain is built from TRBV6-1 and TRBJ2-5; TRBD2 might be the D (6 bases). Germline CDR1 is MNHNS and CDR2 is SASEGT. Trimming took 5 bases from V and 3 from J, leaving 10 bases between them. This CDR3 is built from 13 residues. The CDR3 is CASSRDWKETQYF. The CDR3 nucleotides read TGTGCCAGCAGTCGGGACTGGAAAGAGACCCAGTACTTC.

The CDR3 here is CASSPGLAGGPFGYEQYF. In nucleotides, the CDR3 is TGTGCCAGCAGCCCGGGACTAGCGGGGGGGCCGTTCGGCTACGAGCAGTACTTC. This rearrangement joins TRBV7-9 to TRBJ2-7, with TRBD2 matching 16 bases. The junction had 10 bases not matched to a gene; V was cut back by 5 bases and J by 3 bases. From germline, CDR1 is SEHNR and CDR2 FQNEAQ (reference sequence). The CDR3 is 18 residues long.

This chain uses TRBV5-1 with TRBJ2-1, with TRBD2 matching 8 bases. The J segment lost 0 bases and the V segment lost 2 bases, leaving 1 base of the junction unmatched. Germline V gives CDR1 SGHRS, CDR2 YFSETQ. The CDR3 runs to 15 residues. This chain's CDR3 is CASSFSGNSYNEQFF. In nucleotides, the CDR3 is TGCGCCAGCAGCTTTAGCGGGAACTCCTACAATGAGCAGTTCTTC.

The rearrangement uses TRBV4-1 and TRBJ2-5; 7 bases are a match to TRBD2. The V gene's germline CDR1 is MGHRA and CDR2 YSYEKL. V shed 4 bases and J 5 bases; nucleotides not matched to a gene: 4. CDR3 length: 13 amino acids. This chain's CDR3 is CASSRGGRETQYF. In DNA, the CDR3 is TGCGCCAGCAGCCGGGGGGGACGGGAGACCCAGTACTTC.

The chain carries TRBV12-5 and TRBJ1-1; TRBD1 might be the D (5 bases). Germline lookup yields CDR1 LGHNT and CDR2 FRNRAP. The CDR3 sequence is 13 residues long. With 1 base removed from V and 10 bases from J, the gap between germline ends came to 13 bases. The CDR3 DNA is TGTGCTAGTGGTTTGGGATCCCCCGGGGGAGCTTTCTTT. Translation gives CASGLGSPGGAFF.

In this sample, this clone turned up a few times. The chain has TRBV7-9 and TRBJ2-3; TRBD2 matches 7 bases. The CDR3 runs to 17 residues. The V and J ends lost 5 bases and 3 bases, in that order; junction bases with no gene match: 14. Germline V lookup: CDR1 SEHNR, CDR2 FQNEAQ (reference sequence). The CDR3 protein is CASSPPGRLAVTDTQYF. DNA for the CDR3: TGTGCCAGCAGCCCCCCGGGACGGCTAGCGGTTACAGATACGCAGTATTTT.

V usage is TRBV6-1 and J usage is TRBJ1-5, with D perhaps TRBD1 (6 bases). V gave up 6 bases and J gave up 5 bases, with 17 bases separating them. The CDR3 runs to 15 residues. Germline CDR1 and CDR2: MNHNS and SASEGT. CDR3 region: CASRGAETQYQPQHF. CDR3 coding DNA: TGTGCCAGCAGGGGGGCCGAGACCCAATATCAGCCCCAGCATTTT.

This rearrangement joins TRBV9 to TRBJ2-1; the D is unclear. The germline CDR1 and CDR2 sequences are SGDLS and YYNGEE. CDR3 length equals 11 residues. The V end lost 3 bases, the J end lost 5 bases, and 3 bases lay between the germline ends. The CDR3 region has the DNA TGTGCCAGCAGCGCCAACAATGAGCAGTTCTTC. Translated: CASSANNEQFF.

V and J are TRBV7-8 and TRBJ1-3; 7 bases fit TRBD1. This CDR3 has 18 amino acids. The ends lost 5 bases at V and 0 bases at J; junction bases unmatched: 13. Germline V gene lookup returns CDR1 SGHVS and CDR2 FQNEAQ. The CDR3 region has the DNA TGTGCCAGCAGCCGGGGTTTAACGGGACAGAGCTCTGGAAACACCATATATTTT. Amino acid sequence: CASSRGLTGQSSGNTIYF.

This clone was counted once. CDR3 sequence: CASSVAPGLSYTEAFF. CDR3 DNA sequence: TGTGCCAGCAGCGTAGCCCCAGGTCTAAGTTACACTGAAGCTTTCTTT. The chain combines TRBV9 with TRBJ1-1; D gene unclear. The CDR3 extends over 16 amino acids. The germline V and J ends were trimmed by 0 bases and 3 bases, with 15 bases remaining between them. Looked up from germline, CDR1 is SGDLS and CDR2 is YYNGEE.

As concerns this clone: Without the conserved terminal phenylalanine or tryptophan, this CDR3 likely stems from a read error. The chain couples TRBV27 to TRBJ2-7; D gene uncertain. Germline V gene data show CDR1 as MNHEY and CDR2 as SMNVEV (reference sequence). The CDR3 covers 13 residues. With 6 bases removed from V and 5 bases from J, the gap between germline ends came to 14 bases. The CDR3 DNA is TGTGCCAGCAGCCAAAACTACCGCGACGAGCAGTACCTC. Its protein product is CASSQNYRDEQYL.

The CDR3 nucleotides are TGCGCCAGCAATCCAGGGATCCAAGAGACCCAGTACTTC. It translates to CASNPGIQETQYF. The chain couples TRBV10-2 to TRBJ2-5, with D tentatively TRBD1 (5 bases). Trimming took off 7 bases at V and 1 base at J, with 10 bases between the two ends. The CDR3 has 13 residues. Germline V CDR1 and CDR2: WSHSY, SAAADI.